The 8 T cell receptor beta chains given below trace back to one sample, sequenced in a study of radiotherapy plus CTLA-4 blockade in lung cancer. TCRdb's table, derived via immunoSEQ multiplex PCR, lists solely in-frame clones and lacks some. The data show approximately 28,000 clones, with around 80% seen just once and roughly a sixth held by the top ten. This sample comprised peripheral blood, obtained from a patient treated with radiotherapy plus ipilimumab. The receptors were gathered from a human donor with non-small cell lung cancer that progressed on radiotherapy plus ipilimumab.

This rearrangement joins TRBV2 to TRBJ1-2; D may be TRBD1 (6 bases). Germline V gene sequence: CDR1 SNHLY, CDR2 FYNNEI. V gave up 7 bases and J gave up 8 bases, with 20 bases separating them. The length of the CDR3 is 14 residues. The CDR3 here is CASIFGDKEEGYTF. CDR3 sequence (DNA): TGTGCCAGCATTTTTGGGGACAAGGAAGAAGGCTACACCTTC.

V gene TRBV30 combines with J gene TRBJ1-6, with D possibly matching TRBD1 (5 bases). The length of the CDR3 is 14 residues. CDR1 GTSNPN and CDR2 SVGIG come from the germline V gene (reference sequence). The V gene lost 4 bases and the J gene lost 0 bases, with 7 bases spanning the gap. The CDR3 sequence is CAWMQGSYNSPLHF. DNA for the CDR3: TGTGCCTGGATGCAGGGCTCCTATAATTCACCCCTCCACTTT.

The chain is built from TRBV2 and TRBJ1-6; 10 bases align to TRBD1. The V segment lost 4 bases and the J segment 10 bases; nucleotides outside the gene matches: 7. CDR3 length equals 15 residues. Germline V gives CDR1 SNHLY, CDR2 FYNNEI. CDR3 in amino acids: CASSVSDRGGSPLHF. In nucleotides, the CDR3 is TGTGCCAGCAGTGTTTCGGACAGGGGGGGGTCACCCCTCCACTTT.

The count of this clone is one. V usage is TRBV5-1 and J usage is TRBJ2-7, with 13 bases that match TRBD2. The V and J ends lost 4 bases and 0 bases, in that order; junction bases with no gene match: 7. The CDR3 is 17 amino acids. Germline V gene sequence: CDR1 SGHRS, CDR2 YFSETQ. The CDR3 here is CASSPGLAGVSSYEQYF. As DNA, the CDR3 is TGCGCCAGCAGCCCAGGACTAGCGGGGGTTAGCTCCTACGAGCAGTACTTC.

The V and J genes are TRBV4-3 and TRBJ2-3, with D tentatively TRBD2 (7 bases). CDR3 length: 16 residues. V gave up 4 bases and J gave up 2 bases, with 16 bases separating them. The germline V gene encodes CDR1 LGHNA and CDR2 YSLEER. Here the CDR3 DNA reads TGCGCCAGCAGCCTTGAAGGCGGGGGCACCACAGATACGCAGTATTTT. Amino acids: CASSLEGGGTTDTQYF.

This sequence joins TRBV4-1 and TRBJ2-3; tentative D call: TRBD1 (6 bases). The CDR3 sequence is 14 residues long. Germline V lookup: CDR1 MGHRA, CDR2 YSYEKL. Trimming removed 1 base from V and 6 bases from J, with 11 bases in between. The CDR3 region has the DNA TGCGCCAGCAGCCAAGGAGCAGGGGTGGATACGCAGTATTTT. Its protein is CASSQGAGVDTQYF.

This clone has only a few counts. V usage is TRBV9 and J usage is TRBJ2-7, with 7 bases fitting TRBD1. The V gene's germline CDR1 is SGDLS and CDR2 YYNGEE. This CDR3 is 14 amino acids long. After removal of 3 bases from V and 6 bases from J, the junction contained 9 bases not matched to a gene. This CDR3 reads CASSAGTELGEQYF. Here the CDR3 DNA reads TGTGCCAGCAGCGCCGGGACAGAGCTCGGCGAGCAGTACTTC.

The gene calls are TRBV2 and TRBJ2-2; D remains unclear. The germline gives CDR1 SNHLY, CDR2 FYNNEI. The V gene lost 3 bases and the J gene lost 1 base, with 3 bases spanning the gap. This CDR3 is 13 amino acids long. The CDR3 loop is CASSEGNTGELFF. CDR3 bases: TGTGCCAGCAGTGAGGGGAACACCGGGGAGCTGTTTTTT.